A single sample gave rise to the 28 T cell receptor beta chains below, sequenced in a study of cytomegalovirus exposure and HLA in healthy donors. The PCR used 60 Vbeta and 13 Jbeta primers. Using immunoSEQ multiplex PCR, the repertoire was profiled, and TCRdb retains in-frame clones only, with some absent. The table shows 97,000 or so clones, with about a tenth occurring only once. The material sequenced was PBMCs. The origin of the receptors is a man aged 50-59 years in good health and CMV-seropositive.

Only a few counts were recorded for this clone. The chain has TRBV30 and TRBJ1-5; TRBD1 agrees at 7 bases. Germline assignment: CDR1 GTSNPN and CDR2 SVGIG (reference sequence). The CDR3 contains 16 residues. V lost 5 bases, J lost 0 bases, and 10 bases stayed unmatched. The CDR3 is CAWGHRGGYSNQPQHF. DNA of the CDR3: TGTGCCTGGGGCCACAGGGGCGGATATAGCAATCAGCCCCAGCATTTT.

Judged by abundance, this clone is large. This chain links TRBV27 with TRBJ1-1; the D gene is possibly TRBD1 (6 bases). Trimming left V 0 bases short and J 6 bases short, with 14 bases between. CDR3 size: 15 residues. Germline V lookup: CDR1 MNHEY, CDR2 SMNVEV (reference sequence). In DNA form, the CDR3 reads TGTGCCAGCAGTTTATCAACAGGGTTGTACGCTGAAGCTTTCTTT. This translates into CASSLSTGLYAEAFF.

This clone was counted only a few times. V usage is TRBV28 and J usage is TRBJ1-3; 8 nucleotides align to TRBD1. The CDR3 sequence is 17 residues long. The ends lost 5 bases at V and 7 bases at J; junction bases unmatched: 16. CDR1 MDHEN and CDR2 SYDVKM come from the germline V gene. The CDR3 loop is CASSDWTGLRRRNTIYF. In nucleotides, the CDR3 is TGTGCCAGCAGTGACTGGACAGGGTTGAGGCGACGGAACACCATATATTTT.

This clone has a handful of counts. V usage is TRBV21-1 and J usage is TRBJ1-2. TRBV21-1 is assigned pseudogene status. This CDR3 has 18 residues. The CDR3 loop reads CASSKLAWGDPWNYGYTF. CDR3 DNA sequence: TGTGCCAGCAGCAAACTGGCTTGGGGGGACCCTTGGAACTATGGCTACACCTTC.

The table lists this clone with a few counts. The chain joins TRBV6-1 to TRBJ2-1; D gene ambiguous. Trimming cost V 0 bases and J 4 bases, with 7 bases left between them. Germline CDR1 and CDR2: MNHNS and SASEGT. The CDR3 totals 14 residues. In DNA form, the CDR3 reads TGTGCCAGCAGTGAAGCCCAGGTTTACAATGAGCAGTTCTTC. Translated, it gives CASSEAQVYNEQFF.

Only a few counts were recorded for this clone. V usage is TRBV13 and J usage is TRBJ1-6; no clear D gene. CDR1 is PRHDT, CDR2 FYEKMQ, per germline (reference sequence). Deletions cut 6 bases from V and 10 bases from J, with 10 bases between. This CDR3 is built from 12 residues. The CDR3 protein is CASRWSNSPLHF. CDR3 DNA: TGTGCCAGCAGGTGGAGTAACTCACCCCTCCACTTT. The full variable domain, in which reference TRBV13 and TRBJ1-6 provide the parts outside the CDR3, is AAGVIQSPRHLIKEKRETATLKCYPIPRHDTVYWYQQGPGQDPQFLISFYEKMQSDKGSIPDRFSAQQFSDYHSELNMSSLELGDSALYFCASRWSNSPLHFGNGTRLTVT.

This rearrangement joins TRBV6-6 to TRBJ2-7, with a tentative D call TRBD2 (6 bases). Germline lookup yields CDR1 MNHNY and CDR2 SVGAGI (reference sequence). Trimming removed 8 bases from V and 6 bases from J, with 14 bases in between. This CDR3 has 12 amino acids. Here the CDR3 reads CASGGDRGEQYF. The CDR3 nucleotides read TGTGCCAGCGGAGGGGACCGAGGCGAGCAGTACTTC.

This clone turned up a few times. The rearrangement joins TRBV7-9 to TRBJ2-6; 7 bases line up with TRBD1. After removal of 4 bases from V and 0 bases from J, the junction contained 9 bases not matched to a gene. The germline CDR1 and CDR2 sequences are SEHNR and FQNEAQ (reference sequence). This CDR3 is 18 amino acids long. For the CDR3, the DNA is TGTGCCAGCAGCTCGGAGCTAGGGGGCGCCTCTGGGGCCAACGTCCTGACTTTC. Translated, it gives CASSSELGGASGANVLTF. Variable domain in full (rest from reference TRBV7-9 and TRBJ2-6): DTGVSQNPRHKITKRGQNVTFRCDPISEHNRLYWYRQTLGQGPEFLTYFQNEAQLEKSRLLSDRFSAERPKGSFSTLEIQRTEQGDSAMYLCASSSELGGASGANVLTFGAGSRLTVL.

The chain carries TRBV28 and TRBJ2-2, with unresolved D. V was cut by 8 bases and J by 4 bases, with 11 bases left in between. CDR1 is MDHEN and CDR2 is SYDVKM in the germline V gene. The CDR3 covers 13 residues. CDR3 sequence (DNA): TGTGCCAGCTGTCCCACGGGCACCGGGGAGCTGTTTTTT. Its translation is CASCPTGTGELFF.

This clone was seen more than once but under ten times. The chain carries TRBV5-1 and TRBJ2-2; 10 bases agree with TRBD1. Germline V lookup: CDR1 SGHRS, CDR2 YFSETQ. The CDR3 is 18 residues long. After removal of 3 bases from V and 1 base from J, the junction contained 9 bases not matched to a gene. The CDR3 bases are TGCGCCAGCAGCTGGGACAGGGGAGGTCGAATGAACACCGGGGAGCTGTTTTTT. Amino acid sequence: CASSWDRGGRMNTGELFF.

V is TRBV27 and J is TRBJ2-1; a possible D gene is TRBD2 (5 bases). Germline-derived CDR1 and CDR2 are MNHEY and SMNVEV (reference sequence). V lost 4 bases and J lost 7, with 20 bases in between. The CDR3 has 16 residues. CDR3 amino acids: CASSSNTVGVKNEQFF. As DNA, the CDR3 is TGTGCCAGCAGTTCAAATACGGTGGGAGTAAAGAATGAGCAGTTCTTC.

This clone was seen a handful of times. This sequence joins TRBV6-6 and TRBJ1-5, with D perhaps TRBD1 (6 bases). V was pared by 7 bases and J by 7 bases, with 11 bases between. Per germline, CDR1 MNHNY and CDR2 SVGAGI (reference sequence). CDR3 length: 12 residues. In DNA form, the CDR3 reads TGTGCCAGCACCAAACAGGGCCAGCCCCAGCATTTT. This gives the protein CASTKQGQPQHF.

This clone came up a few times. The chain joins TRBV5-6 to TRBJ1-1, with D possibly matching TRBD1 (6 bases). V lost 4 bases and J 4 bases, leaving 17 bases between the germline ends. The germline gives CDR1 SGHDT, CDR2 YYEEEE. The CDR3 runs to 15 residues. The CDR3 sequence is CASSPGRGWGTEAFF. In DNA form, the CDR3 reads TGTGCCAGCAGCCCCGGCAGGGGATGGGGCACTGAAGCTTTCTTT. Full variable domain (outside the CDR3, taken from reference TRBV5-6 and TRBJ1-1): DAGVTQSPTHLIKTRGQQVTLRCSPKSGHDTVSWYQQALGQGPQFIFQYYEEEERQRGNFPDRFSGHQFPNYSSELNVNALLLGDSALYLCASSPGRGWGTEAFFGQGTRLTVV.

The chain uses TRBV21-1 and TRBJ2-4; the table's D call, TRBD1, has no DNA check behind it. TRBV21-1 is a known pseudogene. This CDR3 comprises 19 residues. The DNA for the CDR3 is TGTGCCAGCAGCAATGAAAGCTCACGCCGGGACAGGGGGTTGGGGGTTCAGTACTTC. This sequence encodes CASSNESSRRDRGLGVQYF.

The V gene is TRBV19, the J gene TRBJ1-5; no firm D call. The CDR3 covers 13 residues. Between the trimmed V and J ends, which lost 8 bases and 5 bases, there was a span of 13 bases. CDR1 is LNHDA and CDR2 is SQIVND in the germline V gene (reference sequence). The chain's CDR3 is CASHQWRDQPQHF. The CDR3 region has the DNA TGTGCCAGTCATCAGTGGAGGGATCAGCCCCAGCATTTT.

A few counts support this clone. At the DNA level, this CDR3 is encoded by other sequences in the same sample as well. The rearrangement links TRBV28 to TRBJ2-5; no reliable D call. V was cut by 5 bases and J by 2 bases, with 3 bases left in between. Germline V CDR1 and CDR2: MDHEN, SYDVKM. CDR3 size: 11 residues. The CDR3 region has the DNA TGTGCCAGCAGTCAGCAAGAGACCCAGTACTTC. It yields the protein CASSQQETQYF.

This rearrangement joins TRBV6-5 to TRBJ2-7; D might be TRBD2 (7 bases). This CDR3 spans 14 amino acids. Germline V lookup: CDR1 MNHEY, CDR2 SVGAGI. Trimming removed 7 bases at V and 0 bases at J, with 13 bases between. The CDR3: CASIKGGDSYEQYF. In DNA form, the CDR3 reads TGTGCCAGCATTAAAGGGGGGGACTCCTACGAGCAGTACTTC.

This clone has just a few counts. V usage is TRBV4-2 and J usage is TRBJ2-5, with 9 bases fitting TRBD1. Losses at the gene ends were 4 bases for V and 2 bases for J; bases not matched to a gene: 2. The CDR3 runs to 14 residues. Germline lookup yields CDR1 LGHNA and CDR2 YNFKEQ. The CDR3, as DNA: TGTGCCAGCAGCCCCGGACAGGGGCAAGAGACCCAGTACTTC. Protein sequence: CASSPGQGQETQYF.

This clone has a handful of counts. The chain uses TRBV7-2 and TRBJ2-5; 8 positions agree with TRBD2. CDR1 and CDR2 (germline): SGHTA, FQGNSA. Losses at the gene ends were 3 bases for V and 4 bases for J; bases not matched to a gene: 4. The CDR3 covers 14 residues. The CDR3 loop reads CASSFLLAGETQYF. The CDR3 nucleotides read TGTGCCAGCAGCTTCCTCCTAGCGGGAGAGACCCAGTACTTC.

This clone was picked up a small number of times. V gene TRBV5-4 combines with J gene TRBJ2-2, with 7 bases lining up with TRBD2. CDR3 length: 16 amino acids. Looked up from germline, CDR1 is SGHNT and CDR2 is YYREEE (reference sequence). With V trimmed by 0 bases and J by 7 bases, 9 bases remained unmatched. The CDR3 loop is CASSLVGLERSGELFF. CDR3 DNA: TGTGCCAGCAGCTTGGTAGGACTAGAGAGGAGCGGGGAGCTGTTTTTT.

This chain joins TRBV28 and TRBJ2-7, with TRBD2 identical over 9 bases. The CDR3 spans 14 residues. V shed 7 bases, J shed 2 bases, and the junction held 6 bases outside the gene matches. In germline, CDR1 is MDHEN, CDR2 SYDVKM. The CDR3 spells CASTTSGGAYEQYF. CDR3 sequence (DNA): TGTGCCAGCACGACTAGCGGAGGGGCCTACGAGCAGTACTTC.

This clone has more than one count but fewer than ten. The rearrangement joins TRBV28 to TRBJ1-5, with TRBD1 as a possible D gene (6 bases). CDR1 and CDR2 (germline): MDHEN, SYDVKM. The CDR3 is 15 residues long. V dropped 6 bases and J dropped 3 bases, with 15 bases sitting between them. The CDR3 sequence: CASSRDIGNNQPQHF. The CDR3 DNA sequence: TGTGCCAGCAGCCGGGACATCGGCAACAATCAGCCCCAGCATTTT.

The chain recombines TRBV4-1 with TRBJ2-7; D ambiguous. CDR1 and CDR2 (germline): MGHRA, YSYEKL. There are 12 residues in the CDR3. V gave up 0 bases and J gave up 5 bases, with 5 bases separating them. The CDR3 here is CASSQENNEQYF. The DNA for the CDR3 is TGCGCCAGCAGCCAAGAAAATAACGAGCAGTACTTC.

This clone was counted between two and nine times. The CDR3 coding sequence is TGTGCCAGTAGTATAGTCGGGATCAACAATGAGCAGTTCTTC. It is translated as CASSIVGINNEQFF. The chain joins TRBV19 to TRBJ2-1; a weak D match, TRBD2 (5 bases). The germline CDR1 and CDR2 sequences are LNHDA and SQIVND (reference sequence). With 1 base removed from V and 5 bases from J, the gap between germline ends came to 9 bases. The length of the CDR3 is 14 residues.

This clone turned up a few times. The rearrangement links TRBV7-9 to TRBJ2-2; D unresolved. This CDR3 spans 14 amino acids. The V gene lost 4 bases and the J gene lost 1 base, with 7 bases spanning the gap. Germline CDR1 SEHNR, CDR2 FQNEAQ (reference sequence). CDR3 sequence reads: CASSSDMNTGELFF. The DNA of the CDR3 is TGTGCCAGCAGCTCCGACATGAACACCGGGGAGCTGTTTTTT.

This clone was observed a handful of times. V and J are TRBV30 and TRBJ2-2; 9 bases agree with TRBD1. CDR1 and CDR2 from the germline V gene are GTSNPN and SVGIG (reference sequence). CDR3 length equals 14 residues. V lost 8 bases, J lost 8 bases, and 12 bases stayed unmatched. The CDR3 spells CALRGDRERGELFF. The CDR3 region has the DNA TGTGCCCTTCGGGGGGACAGGGAAAGAGGGGAGCTGTTTTTT.

This clone was counted a few times. This chain joins TRBV19 and TRBJ1-5; 11 positions agree with TRBD1. The junction had 4 bases not matched to a gene; V was cut back by 5 bases and J by 1 base. Germline CDR1 and CDR2: LNHDA and SQIVND (reference sequence). This CDR3 is 16 amino acids long. The chain's CDR3 is CASSPRDRGSNQPQHF. CDR3 DNA sequence: TGTGCCAGTAGTCCTCGGGACAGGGGGAGCAATCAGCCCCAGCATTTT.

This clone occurred a few times. The chain employs TRBV11-2 and TRBJ2-1; a weak D match, TRBD2 (5 bases). The CDR3 length is 13 residues. V was clipped by 4 bases and J by 5 bases, with 9 bases between them. Per the germline V gene, CDR1 is SGHAT and CDR2 is FQNNGV. CDR3 loop: CASSSGVNNEQFF. The CDR3 coding sequence is TGTGCCAGCAGCTCCGGGGTGAACAATGAGCAGTTCTTC. Drawing the rest from reference TRBV11-2 and TRBJ2-1, the complete variable domain is EAGVAQSPRYKIIEKRQSVAFWCNPISGHATLYWYQQILGQGPKLLIQFQNNGVVDDSQLPKDRFSAERLKGVDSTLKIQPAKLEDSAVYLCASSSGVNNEQFFGPGTRLTVL.